This T cell receptor (beta chain) appears in the sequencing data of a study of T cell repertoires in cytomegalovirus infection (dated by TCRdb to the late 2010s). About the study as a whole: The HLA type of each donor mattered for the analysis, because public TCR beta signatures pointed to carriage of CMV infection along with the matching HLA type.

This clonotype showed up many times. The antigen it recognizes is unknown. No clone much larger than this one lies a single base away; base qualities are absent. What the work shows at the level of the full study, not this receptor alone: The ex vivo response was dominated by HLA-C-restricted CMV-specific TCR beta clonotypes, which also provided the single most frequent clonotype in two of eight donors. Carriers of CMV infection plus the relevant HLA type were discriminated by the cumulative frequency of public TCR beta family members in the study cohort and in an independent approximately 360-donor cohort.

Ends trimmed: V by 4 bases, J by 5 bases; bases unmatched to a gene: 8. The CDR3 runs 15 amino acids, cysteine and phenylalanine included. Left in the record is the CDR3 DNA by itself, 45 bases read in frame from the first base. CDR1 and CDR2 are drawn from the germline V gene: SGHTA, FQGTGA. Sequencing used an Illumina HiSeq 1500. TCRdb reran the public reads through fastp at Q25 and MiXCR, keeping productive beta chains. For every CDR3 protein sequence, its rows merge into one entry that carries the most common genes and DNA. The sample yields approximately 500,000 distinct CDR3 sequences; approximately 15% were counted once. Together, the top ten hold roughly a quarter of the sample.

Sequencing used CD8+ T cells from PBMCs. This receptor was obtained from a human donor in good health (CMV status not recorded). Some clones in this sample may be carry-over from other donors' samples. The chain is assembled from TRBV7-3 and TRBJ2-3; TRBD2 fits 8 bases in the junction. The DNA sequence is as follows: TGTGCCAGCAGCTCCATGAGCGGGGGAATAGATACGCAGTATTTT. Its amino acids are CASSSMSGGIDTQYF.